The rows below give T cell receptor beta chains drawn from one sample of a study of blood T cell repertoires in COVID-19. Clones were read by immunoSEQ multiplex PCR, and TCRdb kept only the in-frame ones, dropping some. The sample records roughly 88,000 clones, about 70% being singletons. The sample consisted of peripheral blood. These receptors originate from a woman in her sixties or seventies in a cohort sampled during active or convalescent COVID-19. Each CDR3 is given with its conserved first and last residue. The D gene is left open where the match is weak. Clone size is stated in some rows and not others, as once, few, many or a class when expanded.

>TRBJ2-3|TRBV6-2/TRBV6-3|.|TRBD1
TGTGCCAGCAGTCAAGGACAGGGGAAAACAGATACGCAGTATTTT
CASSQGQGKTDTQYF
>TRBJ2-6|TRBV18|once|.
TGTGCCAGCTCACCACCGGGCAGGGCATCTGGGGCCAACGTCCTGACTTTC
CASSPPGRASGANVLTF
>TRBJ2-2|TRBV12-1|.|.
TGTGCCAGCAGCATGGGACAGGGGAACACCGGGGAGCTGTTTTTT
CASSMGQGNTGELFF
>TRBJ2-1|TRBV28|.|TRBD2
TGTGCCAGCAGTTTACAGAAGACTAGCGGGGACTACAATGAGCAGTTCTTC
CASSLQKTSGDYNEQFF
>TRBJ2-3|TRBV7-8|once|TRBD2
TGTGCCAGCAGCTTACTAGGTCGGGGGGGGCTGACAGATACGCAGTATTTT
CASSLLGRGGLTDTQYF
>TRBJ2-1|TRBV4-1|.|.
TGCGCCAGCAGCCAAGAGGCGGGGATTTACAATGAGCAGTTCTTC
CASSQEAGIYNEQFF
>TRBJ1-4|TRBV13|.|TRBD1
TGTGCCAGCAGCTTAAGCCCGGGACAGGAAAAACTGTTTTTT
CASSLSPGQEKLFF
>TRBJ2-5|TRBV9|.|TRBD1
TGTGCCAGCAGCGTCAGGGGACAGTACCAAGAGACCCAGTACTTC
CASSVRGQYQETQYF
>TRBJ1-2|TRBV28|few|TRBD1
TGTGCCAGCAGTTTATACGACAGGGACTATGGCTACACCTTC
CASSLYDRDYGYTF
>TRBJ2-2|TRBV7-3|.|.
TGTGCCAGCAGCCCAAGGGGGGGGCAGGGCACCGGGGAGCTGTTTTTT
CASSPRGGQGTGELFF
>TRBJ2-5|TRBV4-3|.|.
TGCGCCAGCAGCCAACAACAGCAAGAGACCCAGTACTTC
CASSQQQQETQYF
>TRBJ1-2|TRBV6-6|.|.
TGTGCCAGCAGTTACACCAGGGAGGTGTATGGCTACACCTTC
CASSYTREVYGYTF
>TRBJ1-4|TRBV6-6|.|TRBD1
TGTGCCAGCAGTTCACAGGGGGTTTTTGAAAAACTGTTTTTT
CASSSQGVFEKLFF
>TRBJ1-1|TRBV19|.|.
TGTGCCAGTAGTATATTGAGGGAGAGTGGCACTGAAGCTTTCTTT
CASSILRESGTEAFF
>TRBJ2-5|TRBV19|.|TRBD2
TGTGCCAGTCGGGGACTAGCGGGGGCCTTTCAAGAGACCCAGTACTTC
CASRGLAGAFQETQYF
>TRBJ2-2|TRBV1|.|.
TGCACCAGACTGCCGGGACTAGTGATCGGGGAGCTGTTTTTT
CTRLPGLVIGELFF
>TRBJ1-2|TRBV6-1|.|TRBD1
TGTGCCAGCAGTGAAGCCCCGACAGGGCCCTATGGCTACACCTTC
CASSEAPTGPYGYTF
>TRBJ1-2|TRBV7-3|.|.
TGTGCCAGCAGCCTCGTCGGGGGGTATGGCTACACCTTC
CASSLVGGYGYTF
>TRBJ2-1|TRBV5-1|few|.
TGCGCCAGCAGCTGGACTCTTTCCCACAATGAGCAGTTCTTC
CASSWTLSHNEQFF
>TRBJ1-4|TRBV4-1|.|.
TGCGCCAGCAGCCAAGATGCACAGCCCCTTGAAAAACTGTTTTTT
CASSQDAQPLEKLFF
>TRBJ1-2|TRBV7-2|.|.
TGTGCCAGCAGCGACCGGGGCTATGGCTACACCTTC
CASSDRGYGYTF
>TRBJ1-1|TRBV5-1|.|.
TGCGCCAGCAGCTCTACAGGGATCACTGAAGCTTTCTTT
CASSSTGITEAFF
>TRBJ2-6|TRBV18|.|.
TGTGCCAGCTCACCAACTAGCAACTCTGGGGCCAACGTCCTGACTTTC
CASSPTSNSGANVLTF
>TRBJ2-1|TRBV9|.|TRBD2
TGTGCCAGCAGCGCCTCTAGCGGGGGAGGTAATGAGCAGTTCTTC
CASSASSGGGNEQFF
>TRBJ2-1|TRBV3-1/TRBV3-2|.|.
TGTGCCAGCAGCCAGAGGTCCCTCCAGTTCTTC
CASSQRSLQFF
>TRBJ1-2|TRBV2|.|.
TGTGCCAGCAGTGATGGGCAGGCTTATGGCTACACCTTC
CASSDGQAYGYTF
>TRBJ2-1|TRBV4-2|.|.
TGTGCCAGCAGCCAAGGAACCTGGGCCTCCTACAATGAGCAGTTCTTC
CASSQGTWASYNEQFF
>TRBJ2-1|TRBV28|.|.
TGTGCCAGCAATCAGATAAACTACAATGAGCAGTTCTTC
CASNQINYNEQFF
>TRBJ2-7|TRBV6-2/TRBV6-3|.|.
TGTGCCAGCACCCCGGGGGCGGGCGAGCAGTACTTC
CASTPGAGEQYF
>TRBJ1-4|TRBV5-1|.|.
TGCGCCAGCAGCTTGGGAGGTCGGGATGAAAAACTGTTTTTT
CASSLGGRDEKLFF
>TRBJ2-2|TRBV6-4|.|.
TGTGCCAGCAGTGACTCGACACGCGCCGGGGAGCTGTTTTTT
CASSDSTRAGELFF
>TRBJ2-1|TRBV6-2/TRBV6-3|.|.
TGTGCCAGCAGCGTAGAGGGGGCCTACAATGAGCAGTTCTTC
CASSVEGAYNEQFF
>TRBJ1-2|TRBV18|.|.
TGTGCCAGCTCACCTAATAAGGGGGGGTATGGCTACACCTTC
CASSPNKGGYGYTF
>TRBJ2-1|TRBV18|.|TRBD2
TGTGCCAGCTCACGAAACGCCTTAGCGGGGGGCCTAAACAATGAGCAGTTCTTC
CASSRNALAGGLNNEQFF
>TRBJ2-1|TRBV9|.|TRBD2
TGTGCCAGCAGACAAGCGGGGGAAAATGAGCAGTTCTTC
CASRQAGENEQFF
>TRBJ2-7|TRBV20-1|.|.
TGCAGCGCTAGTTTACAGGCCCCCTCCGAGCAGTACTTC
CSASLQAPSEQYF
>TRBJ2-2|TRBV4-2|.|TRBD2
TGTGCCAGCAGCCTGACTAGCGCGAACACCGGGGAGCTGTTTTTT
CASSLTSANTGELFF
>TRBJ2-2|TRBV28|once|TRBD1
TGTGCCAGCAGTCGACAGGGGGCGAACACCGGGGAGCTGTTTTTT
CASSRQGANTGELFF
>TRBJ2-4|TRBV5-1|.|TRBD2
TGCGCCAGCAGCTTGGATCCTAGCGGGAAAAACATTCAGTACTTC
CASSLDPSGKNIQYF
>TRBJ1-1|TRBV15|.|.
TGTGCCACCAGCAGAGATACTGCGAACACTGAAGCTTTCTTT
CATSRDTANTEAFF
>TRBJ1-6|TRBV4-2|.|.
TGTGCCAGCAGCCAACCCGGGAACTATAATTCACCCCTCCACTTT
CASSQPGNYNSPLHF
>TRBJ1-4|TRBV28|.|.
TGTGCCAGCAACCTCGCGGATGAAAAACTGTTTTTT
CASNLADEKLFF
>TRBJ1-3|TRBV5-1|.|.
TGCGCCAGCAGCTCCGATCTGGCGGGTGGAAACACCATATATTTT
CASSSDLAGGNTIYF
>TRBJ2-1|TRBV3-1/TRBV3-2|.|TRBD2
TGTGCCAGCAGCCTAAGCGGGGGGGCCCGCTATGAGCAGTTCTTC
CASSLSGGARYEQFF
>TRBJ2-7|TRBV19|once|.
TGTGCCAGTAGTGCCACCGGAGGGGAAATCTCCTACGAGCAGTACTTC
CASSATGGEISYEQYF
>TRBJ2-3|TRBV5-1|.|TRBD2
TGCGCCAGCAGCTTGGGGCTAGCGGGGGGGCGGTGGACCACAGATACGCAGTATTTT
CASSLGLAGGRWTTDTQYF
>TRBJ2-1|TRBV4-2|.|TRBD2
TGTGCCAGCAGCCAACCTGGGACTAGCGGGTTTGTTGCTTCCTACAATGAGCAGTTCTTC
CASSQPGTSGFVASYNEQFF
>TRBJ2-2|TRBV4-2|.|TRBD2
TGTGCCAGCAGCTTCGCGACGGGGGGGCAGACCGGGGAGCTGTTTTTT
CASSFATGGQTGELFF
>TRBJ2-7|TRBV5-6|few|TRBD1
TGTGCCAGCAGCGGCGACAGGGGGCTCTCCTACGAGCAGTACTTC
CASSGDRGLSYEQYF
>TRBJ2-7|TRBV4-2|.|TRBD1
TGTGCCAGCAGCCAAGATTCCGGGACAGCTCCTTACGAGCAGTACTTC
CASSQDSGTAPYEQYF
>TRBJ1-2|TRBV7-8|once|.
TGTGCCAGCAGCCCATGGAGGGAACTAGATGGCTACACCTTC
CASSPWRELDGYTF
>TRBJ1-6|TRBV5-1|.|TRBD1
TGCGCCAGCAGCTTAGAGGGGGCCCCCCTCCCCCTCCACTTT
CASSLEGAPLPLHF
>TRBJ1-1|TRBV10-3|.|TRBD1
TGTGCCATCAGAGCACAGGGGGCTGGGGGTGAAGCTTTCTTT
CAIRAQGAGGEAFF
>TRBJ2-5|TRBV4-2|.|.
TGTGCCAGCAGCCCCGGACTATTTCAAGAGACCCAGTACTTC
CASSPGLFQETQYF
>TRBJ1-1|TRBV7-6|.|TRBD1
TGTGCCAGCAGCTTAGACGAACCAGGGGGGAACACTGAAGCTTTCTTT
CASSLDEPGGNTEAFF
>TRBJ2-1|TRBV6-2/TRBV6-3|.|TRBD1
TGTGCCAGCAGTGGACCGGGACAGGGGATATATGAGCAGTTCTTC
CASSGPGQGIYEQFF
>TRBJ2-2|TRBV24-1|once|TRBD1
TGTGCCACCAGTGTCCCGACAGGGAAGACTAACACCGGGGAGCTGTTTTTT
CATSVPTGKTNTGELFF
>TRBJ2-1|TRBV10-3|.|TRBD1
TGTGCCATCAGTACACGGACAGGGGGATCCTACAATGAGCAGTTCTTC
CAISTRTGGSYNEQFF
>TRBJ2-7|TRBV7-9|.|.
TGTGCCAGCAGCATCGGGACAAACTACTACGAGCAGTACTTC
CASSIGTNYYEQYF
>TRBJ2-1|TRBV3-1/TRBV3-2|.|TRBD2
TGTGCCAGCAGCCAGGATTTGACTAGCGGGGGGATTGATGAGCAGTTCTTC
CASSQDLTSGGIDEQFF